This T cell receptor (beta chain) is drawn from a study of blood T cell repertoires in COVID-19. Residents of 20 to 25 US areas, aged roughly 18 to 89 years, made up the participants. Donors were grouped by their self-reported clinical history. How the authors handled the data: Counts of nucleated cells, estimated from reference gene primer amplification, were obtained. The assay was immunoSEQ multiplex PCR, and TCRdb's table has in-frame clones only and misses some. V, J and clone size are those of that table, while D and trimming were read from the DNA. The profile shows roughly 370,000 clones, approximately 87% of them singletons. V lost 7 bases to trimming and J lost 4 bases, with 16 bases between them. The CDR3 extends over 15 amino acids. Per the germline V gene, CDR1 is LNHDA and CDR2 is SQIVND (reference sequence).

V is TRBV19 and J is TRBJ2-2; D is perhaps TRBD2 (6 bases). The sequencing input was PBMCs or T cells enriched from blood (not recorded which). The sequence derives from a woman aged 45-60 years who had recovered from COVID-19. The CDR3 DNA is TGTGCCAGTACCCAGGGCATCGGGGGCACCGGGGAGCTGTTTTTT. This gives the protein CASTQGIGGTGELFF.